Following are 32 T cell receptor beta chains from one sample sequenced in a study of patients and donors after allogeneic stem cell transplantation. TCRdb ran MiXCR on the RT-PCR reads and lists one entry per CDR3 protein. Among around 160,000 distinct CDR3 sequences, 25% to 35% were seen once, and the ten largest hold around 3%. The material sequenced was blood, either unsorted or a sorted T cell fraction (not recorded which). The receptors originated from a human donor who was either an allogeneic HSCT recipient or a stem cell or donor lymphocyte infusion donor (not recorded which). It is not recorded whose cells these are; they may come from a transplant donor.

The chain carries TRBV4-3 and TRBJ2-2; D gene unclear. Germline CDR1 and CDR2: LGHNA and YSLEER. The length of the CDR3 is 18 residues. The ends were cut back, 0 bases at V and 4 bases at J, with 18 bases in the middle. CDR3 in amino acids: CASSQDLTPQVITGELFF. The CDR3 DNA reads as TGCGCCAGCAGCCAAGACCTTACCCCCCAGGTCATCACCGGGGAGCTGTTTTTT.

The V and J genes are TRBV13 and TRBJ1-1; maybe TRBD1 (5 bases). CDR1 is PRHDT and CDR2 is FYEKMQ in the germline V gene (reference sequence). The CDR3 covers 17 residues. Trimming took 5 bases from V and 0 from J, leaving 19 bases between them. For the CDR3, the DNA is TGTGCCAGCAGCCCTCCTGTGGCAGGGAATATGAACACTGAAGCTTTCTTT. This sequence encodes CASSPPVAGNMNTEAFF.

This clonotype was observed a handful of times. The rearrangement links TRBV3-1 to TRBJ2-5; 7 positions match TRBD1. The CDR3 is 15 residues long. CDR1 is LGHDT, CDR2 YNNKEL, per germline (reference sequence). J was trimmed by 2 bases and V by 7 bases; bases with no gene match: 10. The CDR3 loop reads CASMNRDSRQETQYF. The CDR3 nucleotides read TGTGCCAGCATGAACCGGGACAGCCGTCAAGAGACCCAGTACTTC.

This clonotype was found a few times. The chain combines TRBV6-5 with TRBJ1-2; 7 bases agree with TRBD1. CDR3 size: 15 residues. With 8 bases clipped from V and 6 bases from J, the junction kept 15 bases outside the gene matches. The V gene's germline CDR1 is MNHEY and CDR2 SVGAGI. The CDR3 DNA follows: TGTGCCAGCTGTTCCATCGACAGGGAAGGGAATGGCTACACCTTC. Amino acids: CASCSIDREGNGYTF.

In its sample, this clonotype was seen a few times. V and J are TRBV5-1 and TRBJ2-7, with D perhaps matching TRBD2 (5 bases). This CDR3 comprises 14 residues. The V gene lost 0 bases and the J gene lost 2 bases, with 9 bases spanning the gap. Germline V lookup: CDR1 SGHRS, CDR2 YFSETQ. CDR3 DNA sequence: TGCGCCAGCAGCTTGGAAGGGAGAACCTACGAGCAGTACTTC. It yields the protein CASSLEGRTYEQYF.

This sequence joins TRBV7-2 and TRBJ1-1, with D unresolved. The V and J ends lost 1 base and 3 bases respectively, with 6 bases between them. Germline V lookup: CDR1 SGHTA, CDR2 FQGNSA. The CDR3 totals 13 residues. CDR3 sequence: CASSLEGDTEAFF. As DNA, the CDR3 is TGTGCCAGCAGCTTAGAGGGTGACACTGAAGCTTTCTTT. Variable domain in full (rest from reference TRBV7-2 and TRBJ1-1): GAGVSQSPSNKVTEKGKDVELRCDPISGHTALYWYRQSLGQGLEFLIYFQGNSAPDKSGLPSDRFSAERTGGSVSTLTIQRTQQEDSAVYLCASSLEGDTEAFFGQGTRLTVV.

This clonotype was observed a handful of times. This sequence joins TRBV5-1 and TRBJ1-2; tentative D call: TRBD1 (6 bases). V gave up 1 base and J gave up 14 bases, with 18 bases separating them. This CDR3 spans 13 amino acids. Per the germline V gene, CDR1 is SGHRS and CDR2 is YFSETQ. The CDR3 DNA sequence: TGCGCCAGCAGCTTGCCCGGGGACACCGACTTGACCTTC. It translates to CASSLPGDTDLTF.

The J gene is TRBJ2-2, the V gene TRBV5-1; D remains ambiguous. V was cut by 2 bases and J by 0 bases, with 8 bases left in between. The CDR3 runs 15 residues. Germline V gene lookup returns CDR1 SGHRS and CDR2 YFSETQ. The CDR3 DNA reads TGCGCCAGCAGCTTAACCGGGTCGAACACCGGGGAGCTGTTTTTT. Its translation is CASSLTGSNTGELFF.

This clonotype has only a few counts. The CDR3, as DNA: TGCAGCGTTCAGACAGGGGCCGGCCAGCCCCAGCATTTT. This translates into CSVQTGAGQPQHF. The chain employs TRBV29-1 and TRBJ1-5; 8 nucleotides match TRBD1. The J segment lost 7 bases and the V segment lost 5 bases, leaving 7 bases of the junction unmatched. Germline V gene sequence: CDR1 SQVTM, CDR2 ANQGSEA. The CDR3 has 13 amino acids.

The chain is built from TRBV7-9 and TRBJ1-2; no clear D. Trimming shortened V by 7 bases and J by 3 bases, and 15 bases separated the two germline ends. Germline V gene lookup returns CDR1 SEHNR and CDR2 FQNEAQ (reference sequence). CDR3 length: 14 amino acids. CDR3 protein: CASTKWSVDYGYTF. In DNA form, the CDR3 reads TGTGCCAGCACCAAGTGGAGCGTCGACTATGGCTACACCTTC.

This rearrangement joins TRBV7-9 to TRBJ1-5, with D maybe TRBD1 (6 bases). V was clipped by 2 bases and J by 3 bases, with 14 bases between them. Germline loops: CDR1 SEHNR, CDR2 FQNEAQ (reference sequence). The CDR3 spans 16 residues. The CDR3 DNA reads as TGTGCCAGCAGCTTATTTGCGGGGGCACACAATCAGCCCCAGCATTTT. Translating gives CASSLFAGAHNQPQHF.

J is TRBJ2-7 and V is TRBV5-6, with 7 bases identical to TRBD1. The V gene end was trimmed by 1 base and the J gene end by 0 bases; junction bases not matched to a gene: 4. The CDR3 is 15 residues long. CDR1 and CDR2 (germline): SGHDT, YYEEEE. CDR3 in DNA: TGTGCCAGCAGCTTGCCGGGACAGTTCTCCTACGAGCAGTACTTC. Its protein product is CASSLPGQFSYEQYF.

The sample holds a few counts of this clonotype. The chain joins TRBV7-9 to TRBJ2-5, with 11 bases fitting TRBD2. The junction had 7 bases not matched to a gene; V was cut back by 5 bases and J by 2 bases. CDR3 length: 16 residues. Per germline, CDR1 SEHNR and CDR2 FQNEAQ (reference sequence). Here the CDR3 DNA reads TGTGCCAGCAGCCCGGGGACTAGCGGCCCACAAGAGACCCAGTACTTC. Translation: CASSPGTSGPQETQYF.

The chain couples TRBV7-6 to TRBJ2-7; the match to TRBD1 covers 7 bases. The CDR3 is 14 residues long. The germline V gene encodes CDR1 SGHVS and CDR2 FNYEAQ. V was clipped by 5 bases and J by 3 bases; unmatched bases: 7. CDR3 sequence: CASSPGTALYEQYF. DNA for the CDR3: TGTGCCAGCAGCCCCGGGACAGCCCTCTACGAGCAGTACTTC.

There are a few counts of this clonotype. V gene TRBV7-3 combines with J gene TRBJ2-1; possible D gene TRBD2, 6 bases. Per germline, CDR1 SGHTA and CDR2 FQGTGA. This CDR3 spans 15 amino acids. The germline V and J ends were trimmed by 1 base and 6 bases, with 13 bases remaining between them. The CDR3 region is CASSLRDSTLNEQFF. The CDR3 coding sequence is TGTGCCAGCAGCTTAAGGGACTCCACCCTCAATGAGCAGTTCTTC.

The chain has TRBV20-1 and TRBJ2-7, with 7 bases aligning to TRBD1. Germline lookup yields CDR1 DFQATT and CDR2 SNEGSKA (reference sequence). Trimming removed 0 bases from V and 0 bases from J; junction bases left unmatched: 5. There are 15 residues in the CDR3. The CDR3 bases are TGCAGTGCTAGAGAGGGGACAGCCACCTCCTACGAGCAGTACTTC. Translating it yields CSAREGTATSYEQYF.

V is TRBV4-1 and J is TRBJ2-7; D might be TRBD2 (7 bases). V was pared by 5 bases and J by 3 bases, with 20 bases between. The CDR3 has 16 residues. Germline-derived CDR1 and CDR2 are MGHRA and YSYEKL. The CDR3 here is CASSSLRGGPDYEQYF. DNA for the CDR3: TGCGCCAGCAGCTCCTTAAGGGGGGGCCCGGACTACGAGCAGTACTTC.

The CDR3 is CASSHQGTDTQYF. DNA of the CDR3: TGTGCCAGCAGTCACCAGGGCACAGATACGCAGTATTTT. The chain uses TRBV12-3 or TRBV12-4 and TRBJ2-3, with D uncertain. The V gene lost 5 bases and the J gene lost 1 base, with 7 bases spanning the gap. The CDR3 runs to 13 residues.

This chain links TRBV7-9 with TRBJ1-2, with 9 bases matching TRBD1. The CDR3 runs to 15 residues. The germline V gene encodes CDR1 SEHNR and CDR2 FQNEAQ (reference sequence). J gave up 8 bases and V 0 bases, and 7 bases lay outside the gene matches. The CDR3 DNA reads as TGTGCCAGCAGCTTAGCCTCACAGGGGGCGAGGGGCTACACCTTC. This sequence encodes CASSLASQGARGYTF.

The CDR3 loop is CASSYSINEGSPLHF. CDR3 nucleotide sequence: TGTGCCAGCAGTTACTCGATCAATGAGGGTTCACCCCTCCACTTT. The chain recombines TRBV6-5 with TRBJ1-6; D remains ambiguous. Germline V lookup: CDR1 MNHEY, CDR2 SVGAGI. The CDR3 length is 15 residues. V was pared by 0 bases and J by 9 bases, with 12 bases between.

The chain links TRBV29-1 to TRBJ1-2; D may be TRBD1 (5 bases). Germline V gives CDR1 SQVTM, CDR2 ANQGSEA. Trimming stripped 1 base from V and 4 bases from J, with 16 bases between. The length of the CDR3 is 15 residues. The CDR3 region is CSVEGGTGTSYGYTF. In DNA, the CDR3 is TGCAGCGTTGAAGGGGGAACCGGGACGTCCTATGGCTACACCTTC.

The genes are TRBV4-3 and TRBJ1-1; 11 bases are a match to TRBD1. Germline CDR1 and CDR2: LGHNA and YSLEER. V dropped 4 bases and J dropped 4; count of bases not matched to a gene: 5. The CDR3 is 15 residues long. CDR3 amino acids: CASSPWDRGSTEAFF. The CDR3 region has the DNA TGCGCCAGCAGCCCATGGGACAGGGGGAGCACTGAAGCTTTCTTT.

The rearrangement uses TRBV20-1 and TRBJ1-5, with 7 bases lining up with TRBD1. The CDR3 runs to 13 residues. With V trimmed by 6 bases and J by 6 bases, 8 bases remained unmatched. The V gene's germline CDR1 is DFQATT and CDR2 SNEGSKA (reference sequence). The CDR3 DNA sequence: TGCAGTGCCAAACGGCAGGGGGGTCAGCCCCAGCATTTT. Protein sequence: CSAKRQGGQPQHF.

This clonotype showed up just a few times. This sequence joins TRBV5-1 and TRBJ1-4; 7 bases map to TRBD1. Germline loops: CDR1 SGHRS, CDR2 YFSETQ. J gave up 8 bases and V 0 bases, and 7 bases lay outside the gene matches. The CDR3 contains 15 residues. The CDR3: CASSLGDRDSEKLFF. The CDR3, as DNA: TGCGCCAGCAGCTTGGGGGACAGAGATTCCGAAAAACTGTTTTTT.

This clonotype has a count of ten or more. J is TRBJ1-2 and V is TRBV29-1; D not resolved. The V gene lost 0 bases and the J gene lost 5 bases, with 10 bases spanning the gap. CDR3 length equals 13 residues. CDR1 is SQVTM and CDR2 is ANQGSEA in the germline V gene. This CDR3 reads CSVEDGFYYGYTF. CDR3 DNA: TGCAGCGTTGAAGACGGGTTCTATTATGGCTACACCTTC.

This clonotype has just a few counts. The V gene is TRBV5-5, the J gene TRBJ1-4; the D gene is possibly TRBD1 (5 bases). Germline assignment: CDR1 SGHKS and CDR2 YYEKEE (reference sequence). V lost 2 bases to trimming and J lost 8 bases, with 10 bases between them. CDR3 length: 13 residues. CDR3 protein: CASSFFGAEKLFF. The CDR3 DNA reads TGTGCCAGCAGCTTCTTCGGGGCCGAAAAACTGTTTTTT.

The rearrangement uses TRBV29-1 and TRBJ1-1, with 7 nucleotides matching TRBD1. Germline assignment: CDR1 SQVTM and CDR2 ANQGSEA. This CDR3 contains 13 residues. The V gene end was trimmed by 0 bases and the J gene end by 6 bases; junction bases not matched to a gene: 4. CDR3 sequence: CSVEDQGGAEAFF. CDR3 in DNA: TGCAGCGTTGAAGATCAGGGGGGAGCTGAAGCTTTCTTT.

The chain carries TRBV28 and TRBJ2-5, with D perhaps TRBD1 (6 bases). The CDR3 loop spans 14 amino acids. Germline V lookup: CDR1 MDHEN, CDR2 SYDVKM. V was pared by 3 bases and J by 5 bases, with 13 bases between. CDR3 loop: CASSLGQVRETQYF. The CDR3 DNA is TGTGCCAGCAGTTTGGGACAAGTGAGGGAGACCCAGTACTTC.

This clonotype turned up a few times. The genes are TRBV5-6 and TRBJ1-2, with D unclear. V was trimmed by 4 bases and J by 4 bases, leaving 14 bases between them. The CDR3 is 14 residues long. CDR1 SGHDT and CDR2 YYEEEE come from the germline V gene. CDR3 nucleotide sequence: TGTGCCAGCAGCCCCGGGCCCTCCTTCTATGGCTACACCTTC. Translating it yields CASSPGPSFYGYTF.

The J gene is TRBJ2-7, the V gene TRBV12-3 or TRBV12-4; D perhaps matches TRBD1 (6 bases). Between the trimmed V and J ends, which lost 5 bases and 6 bases, there was a span of 11 bases. There are 12 residues in the CDR3. The CDR3 sequence: CASSQGGSEQYF. As DNA, the CDR3 is TGTGCCAGCAGTCAAGGGGGTAGCGAGCAGTACTTC.

The CDR3 bases are TGTGCCAGCAGCCCACCACAGTTTCCGGGGGAGCTGTTTTTT. Its protein product is CASSPPQFPGELFF. The chain carries TRBV7-2 and TRBJ2-2; D call uncertain. The CDR3 contains 14 residues. V gave up 5 bases and J gave up 8 bases, with 15 bases separating them. CDR1 is SGHTA, CDR2 FQGNSA, per germline.

The table lists this clonotype with a few counts. The DNA of the CDR3 is TGCGCCAGCAGCCCCGGGGGCTTTGGCTACACCTTC. Its translation: CASSPGGFGYTF. The genes are TRBV4-3 and TRBJ1-2, with D tentatively TRBD1 (6 bases). Trimming pared 4 bases from V and 7 bases from J, leaving 10 bases between. This CDR3 is built from 12 residues. Germline values: CDR1 LGHNA, CDR2 YSLEER.